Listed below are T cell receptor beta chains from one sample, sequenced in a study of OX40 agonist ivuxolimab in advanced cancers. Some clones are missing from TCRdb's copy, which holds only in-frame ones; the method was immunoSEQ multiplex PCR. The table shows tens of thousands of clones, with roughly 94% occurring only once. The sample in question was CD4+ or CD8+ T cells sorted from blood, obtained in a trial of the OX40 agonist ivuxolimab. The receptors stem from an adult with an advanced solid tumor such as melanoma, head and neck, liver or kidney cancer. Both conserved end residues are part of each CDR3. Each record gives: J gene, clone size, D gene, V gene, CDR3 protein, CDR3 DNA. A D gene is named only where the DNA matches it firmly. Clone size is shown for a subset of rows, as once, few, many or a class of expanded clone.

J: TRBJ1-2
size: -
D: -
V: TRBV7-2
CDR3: CASSPHSQAGGYTF
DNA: TGTGCCAGCAGCCCGCACTCCCAGGCTGGGGGCTACACCTTC

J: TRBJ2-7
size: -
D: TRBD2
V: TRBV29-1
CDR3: CSVEVAGGNYEQYF
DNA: TGCAGCGTGGAGGTAGCGGGAGGGAACTACGAGCAGTACTTC

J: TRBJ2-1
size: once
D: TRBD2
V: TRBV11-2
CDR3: CAGSGGLNNEQFF
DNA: TGTGCCGGAAGCGGGGGGCTGAACAATGAGCAGTTCTTC

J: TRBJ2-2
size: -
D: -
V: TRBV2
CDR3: CASTGANTGELFF
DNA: TGTGCCAGCACGGGTGCGAACACCGGGGAGCTGTTTTTT

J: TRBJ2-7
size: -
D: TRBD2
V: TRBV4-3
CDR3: CASSQEREEAYEQYF
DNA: TGCGCCAGCAGCCAAGAGCGGGAGGAGGCCTACGAGCAGTACTTC

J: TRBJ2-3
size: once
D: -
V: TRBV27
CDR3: CASSSGIQDTQYF
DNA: TGTGCCAGCAGTTCAGGGATCCAGGATACGCAGTATTTT

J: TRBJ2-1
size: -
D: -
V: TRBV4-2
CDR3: CASSQAGLTPNEQFF
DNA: TGTGCCAGCAGCCAAGCGGGACTCACACCCAATGAGCAGTTCTTC

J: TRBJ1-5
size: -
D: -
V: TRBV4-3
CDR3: CASSQDRAVGNQPQHF
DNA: TGCGCCAGCAGCCAAGATCGAGCTGTGGGCAATCAGCCCCAGCATTTT

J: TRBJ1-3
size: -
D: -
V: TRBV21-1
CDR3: CASSTIDSGNTIYF
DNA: TGTGCCAGCAGCACTATCGATTCTGGAAACACCATATATTTT

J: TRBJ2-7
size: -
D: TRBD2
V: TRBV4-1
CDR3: CASSGLAGVSYEQYF
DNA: TGCGCCAGCAGCGGACTAGCGGGGGTTTCCTACGAGCAGTACTTC

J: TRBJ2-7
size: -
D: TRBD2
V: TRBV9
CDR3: CASSVVAGGPYEQYF
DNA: TGTGCCAGCAGCGTAGTAGCGGGAGGGCCCTACGAGCAGTACTTC

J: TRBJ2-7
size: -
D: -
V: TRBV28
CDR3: CASSLGVTGRAPRGVHEQYF
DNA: TGTGCCAGCAGTTTGGGGGTTACAGGGAGGGCGCCTAGAGGGGTTCACGAGCAGTACTTC

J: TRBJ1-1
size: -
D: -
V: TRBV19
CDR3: CASSTGKGTEAFF
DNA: TGTGCCAGTAGTACAGGGAAGGGCACTGAAGCTTTCTTT

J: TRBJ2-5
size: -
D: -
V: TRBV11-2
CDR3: CASRHDLETQYF
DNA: TGTGCCAGCAGGCACGACCTGGAGACCCAGTACTTC

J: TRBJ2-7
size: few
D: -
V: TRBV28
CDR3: CLCKRGDYEQYF
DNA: TGTCTATGCAAGAGGGGGGACTACGAGCAGTACTTC

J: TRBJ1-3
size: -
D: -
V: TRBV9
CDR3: CASSVDLSLSLGNTIYF
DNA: TGTGCCAGCAGCGTAGACTTAAGCCTCTCCCTAGGAAACACCATATATTTT

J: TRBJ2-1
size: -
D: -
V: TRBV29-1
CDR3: CSVEGYSYNEQFF
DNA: TGCAGCGTAGAGGGCTATTCCTACAATGAGCAGTTCTTC

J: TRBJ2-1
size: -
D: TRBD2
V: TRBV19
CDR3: CASSIIASGGASGNEQFF
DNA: TGTGCCAGTAGTATTATAGCTAGCGGGGGGGCCTCCGGCAATGAGCAGTTCTTC

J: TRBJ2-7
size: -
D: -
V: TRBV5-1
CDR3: CASSEDNSYEQYF
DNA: TGCGCCAGCAGCGAGGACAACTCCTACGAGCAGTACTTC

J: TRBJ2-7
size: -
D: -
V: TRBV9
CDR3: CASSPLGGGGYEQYF
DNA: TGTGCCAGCAGCCCTCTTGGAGGGGGGGGATACGAGCAGTACTTC

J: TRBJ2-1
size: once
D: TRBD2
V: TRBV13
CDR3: CASSVLAGGFNEQFF
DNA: TGTGCCAGCAGCGTACTAGCGGGGGGTTTTAATGAGCAGTTCTTC

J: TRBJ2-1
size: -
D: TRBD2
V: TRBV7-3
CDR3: CASSSIGSSGDNNEQFF
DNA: TGTGCCAGCAGCTCCATTGGGAGTAGCGGGGACAACAATGAGCAGTTCTTC

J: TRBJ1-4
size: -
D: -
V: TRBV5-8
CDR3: CASSFRRAAANEKLFF
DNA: TGTGCCAGCAGCTTCCGCAGGGCGGCGGCTAATGAAAAACTGTTTTTT

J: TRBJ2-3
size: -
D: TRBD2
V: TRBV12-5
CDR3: CASGLGIAGVADTQYF
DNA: TGTGCTAGTGGTTTGGGGATAGCGGGGGTGGCAGATACGCAGTATTTT

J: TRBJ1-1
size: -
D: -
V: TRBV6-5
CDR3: CASSPWVINTEAFF
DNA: TGTGCCAGCAGTCCTTGGGTCATCAACACTGAAGCTTTCTTT

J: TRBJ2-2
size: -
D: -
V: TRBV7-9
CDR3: CASSHSNTGELFF
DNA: TGTGCCAGCAGCCACTCAAATACCGGGGAGCTGTTTTTT

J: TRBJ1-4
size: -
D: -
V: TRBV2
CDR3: CASSVQWGRESKTTNEKLFF
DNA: TGTGCCAGCAGTGTACAATGGGGAAGGGAATCCAAAACAACTAATGAAAAACTGTTTTTT

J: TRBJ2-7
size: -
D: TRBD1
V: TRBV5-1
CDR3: CASRYPGQGYEQYF
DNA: TGCGCCAGCAGATATCCGGGACAGGGTTACGAGCAGTACTTC

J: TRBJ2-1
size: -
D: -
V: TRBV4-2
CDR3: CASSQGGGGEQFF
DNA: TGTGCCAGCAGCCAAGGAGGAGGAGGGGAGCAGTTCTTC

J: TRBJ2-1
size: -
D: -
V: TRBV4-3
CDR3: CASSQGDSSYNEQFF
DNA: TGCGCCAGCAGCCAGGGGGATAGCTCCTACAATGAGCAGTTCTTC

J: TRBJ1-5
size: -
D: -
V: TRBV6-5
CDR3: CASSYSGGGGQPQHF
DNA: TGTGCCAGCAGTTACTCGGGGGGTGGAGGACAGCCCCAGCATTTT

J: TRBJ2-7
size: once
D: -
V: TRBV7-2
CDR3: CASSPPQYF
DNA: TGTGCCAGCAGCCCCCCCCAGTACTTC

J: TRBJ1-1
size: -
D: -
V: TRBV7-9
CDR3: CATSGLSGTEAFF
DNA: TGTGCCACCTCGGGACTTTCGGGGACTGAAGCTTTCTTT

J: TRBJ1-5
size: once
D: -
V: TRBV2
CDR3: CASSEAPSGLSNQPQHF
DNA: TGTGCCAGCAGTGAAGCGCCGTCAGGGTTAAGCAATCAGCCCCAGCATTTT

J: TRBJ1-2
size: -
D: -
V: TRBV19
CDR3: CASSMEGGSPGYTF
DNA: TGTGCCAGTAGTATGGAGGGCGGGAGCCCAGGCTACACCTTC

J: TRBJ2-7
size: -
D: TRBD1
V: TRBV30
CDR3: CACHTGGYEQYF
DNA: TGTGCCTGCCATACAGGGGGCTACGAGCAGTACTTC

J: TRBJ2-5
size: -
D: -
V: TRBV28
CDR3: CASSGPGEAQYF
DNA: TGTGCCAGCAGCGGCCCCGGGGAGGCCCAGTACTTC

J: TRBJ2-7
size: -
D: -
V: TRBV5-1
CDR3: CASSQTAVTYEQYF
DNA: TGCGCCAGCAGCCAGACCGCAGTAACCTACGAGCAGTACTTC

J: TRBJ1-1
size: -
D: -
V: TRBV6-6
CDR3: CASSDSWNTEAFF
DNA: TGTGCCAGTTCGGACTCCTGGAACACTGAAGCTTTCTTT